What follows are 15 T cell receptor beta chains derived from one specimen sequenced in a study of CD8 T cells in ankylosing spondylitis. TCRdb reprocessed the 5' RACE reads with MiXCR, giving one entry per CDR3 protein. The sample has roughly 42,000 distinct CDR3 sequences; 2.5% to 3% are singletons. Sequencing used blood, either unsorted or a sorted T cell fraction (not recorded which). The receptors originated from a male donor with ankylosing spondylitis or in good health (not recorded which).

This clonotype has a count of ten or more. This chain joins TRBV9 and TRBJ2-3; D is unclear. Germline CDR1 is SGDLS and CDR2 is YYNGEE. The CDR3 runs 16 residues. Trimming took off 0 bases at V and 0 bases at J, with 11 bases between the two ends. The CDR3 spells CASSVVREQSTDTQYF. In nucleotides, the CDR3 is TGTGCCAGCAGCGTAGTTCGAGAACAGAGCACAGATACGCAGTATTTT.

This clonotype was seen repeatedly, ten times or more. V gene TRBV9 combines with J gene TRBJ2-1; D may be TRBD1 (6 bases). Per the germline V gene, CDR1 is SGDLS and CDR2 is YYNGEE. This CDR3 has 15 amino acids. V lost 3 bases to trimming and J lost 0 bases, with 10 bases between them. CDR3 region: CASSATGNSYNEQFF. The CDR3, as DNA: TGTGCCAGCAGCGCGACAGGTAACTCCTACAATGAGCAGTTCTTC.

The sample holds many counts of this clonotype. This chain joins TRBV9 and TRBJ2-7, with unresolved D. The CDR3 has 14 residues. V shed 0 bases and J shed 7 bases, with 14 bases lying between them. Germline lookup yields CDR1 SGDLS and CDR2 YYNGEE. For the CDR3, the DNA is TGTGCCAGCAGCGTAGCTGATCGAGTTTGGGAGCAGTACTTC. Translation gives CASSVADRVWEQYF.

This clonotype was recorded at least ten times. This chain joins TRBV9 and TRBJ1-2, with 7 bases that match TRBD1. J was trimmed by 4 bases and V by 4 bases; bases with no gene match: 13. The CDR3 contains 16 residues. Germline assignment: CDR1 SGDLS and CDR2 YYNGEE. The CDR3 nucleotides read TGTGCCAGCAGCCCCGGGGGAGGGGGCGCGCTCTATGGCTACACCTTC. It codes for CASSPGGGGALYGYTF. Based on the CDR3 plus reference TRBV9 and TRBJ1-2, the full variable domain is DSGVTQTPKHLITATGQRVTLRCSPRSGDLSVYWYQQSLDQGLQFLIQYYNGEERAKGNILERFSAQQFPDLHSELNLSSLELGDSALYFCASSPGGGGALYGYTFGSGTRLTVV.

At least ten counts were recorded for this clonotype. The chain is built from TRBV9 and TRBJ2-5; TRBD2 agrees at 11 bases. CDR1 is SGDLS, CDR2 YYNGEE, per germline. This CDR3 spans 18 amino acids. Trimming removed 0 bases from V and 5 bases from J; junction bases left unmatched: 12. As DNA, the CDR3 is TGTGCCAGCAGCGTAGGGACTAGCGGGCGCGGGGGGACGGAGACCCAGTACTTC. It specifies CASSVGTSGRGGTETQYF.

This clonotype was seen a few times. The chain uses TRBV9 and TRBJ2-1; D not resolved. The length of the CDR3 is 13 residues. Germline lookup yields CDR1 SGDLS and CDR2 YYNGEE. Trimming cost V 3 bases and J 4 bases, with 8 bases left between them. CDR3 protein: CASSETTYNEQFF. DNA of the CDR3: TGTGCCAGCAGCGAGACAACGTACAATGAGCAGTTCTTC.

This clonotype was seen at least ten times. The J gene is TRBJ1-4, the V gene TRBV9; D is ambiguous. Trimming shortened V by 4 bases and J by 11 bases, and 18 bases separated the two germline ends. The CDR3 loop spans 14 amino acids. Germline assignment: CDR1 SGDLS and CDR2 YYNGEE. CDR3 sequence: CASSPQDGVGKLFF. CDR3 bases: TGTGCCAGCAGCCCCCAGGACGGGGTCGGGAAACTGTTTTTT.

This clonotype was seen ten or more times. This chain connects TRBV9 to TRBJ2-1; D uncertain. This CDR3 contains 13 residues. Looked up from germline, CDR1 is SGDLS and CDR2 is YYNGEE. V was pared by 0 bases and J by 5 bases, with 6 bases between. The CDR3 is CASSVEADNEQFF. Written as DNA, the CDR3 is TGTGCCAGCAGCGTAGAGGCAGACAATGAGCAGTTCTTC.

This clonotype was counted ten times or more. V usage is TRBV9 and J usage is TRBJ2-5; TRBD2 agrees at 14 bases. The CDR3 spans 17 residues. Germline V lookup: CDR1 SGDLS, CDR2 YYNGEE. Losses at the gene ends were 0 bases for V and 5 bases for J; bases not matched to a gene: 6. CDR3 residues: CASSVGTSGRMSETQYF. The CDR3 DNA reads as TGTGCCAGCAGCGTAGGGACTAGCGGGAGGATGAGTGAGACCCAGTACTTC.

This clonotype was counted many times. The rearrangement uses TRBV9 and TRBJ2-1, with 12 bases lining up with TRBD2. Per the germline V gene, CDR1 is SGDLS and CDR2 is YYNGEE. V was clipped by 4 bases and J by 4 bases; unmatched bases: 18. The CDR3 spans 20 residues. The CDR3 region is CASSLHKTTASGRDYNEQFF. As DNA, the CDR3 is TGTGCCAGCAGCCTTCATAAAACGACAGCTAGCGGGAGGGATTACAATGAGCAGTTCTTC.

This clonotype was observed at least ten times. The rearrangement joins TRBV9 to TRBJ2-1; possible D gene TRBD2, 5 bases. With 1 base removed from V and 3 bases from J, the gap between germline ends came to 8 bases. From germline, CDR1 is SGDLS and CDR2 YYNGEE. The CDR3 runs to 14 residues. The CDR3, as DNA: TGTGCCAGCAGCGTAAGCGGAGACTACAATGAGCAGTTCTTC. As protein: CASSVSGDYNEQFF. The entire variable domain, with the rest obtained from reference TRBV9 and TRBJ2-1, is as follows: DSGVTQTPKHLITATGQRVTLRCSPRSGDLSVYWYQQSLDQGLQFLIQYYNGEERAKGNILERFSAQQFPDLHSELNLSSLELGDSALYFCASSVSGDYNEQFFGPGTRLTVL.

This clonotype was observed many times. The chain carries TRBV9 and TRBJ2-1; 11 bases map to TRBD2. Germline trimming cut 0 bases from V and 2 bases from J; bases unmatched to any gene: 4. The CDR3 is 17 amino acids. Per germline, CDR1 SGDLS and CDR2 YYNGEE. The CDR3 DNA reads TGTGCCAGCAGCGTAGGGGGACTAGCGGTAACCTACAATGAGCAGTTCTTC. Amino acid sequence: CASSVGGLAVTYNEQFF.

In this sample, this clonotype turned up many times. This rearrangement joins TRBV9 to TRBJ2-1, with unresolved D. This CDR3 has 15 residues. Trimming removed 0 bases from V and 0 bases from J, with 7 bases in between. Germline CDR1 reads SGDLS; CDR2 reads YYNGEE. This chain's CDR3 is CASSVDSSSYNEQFF. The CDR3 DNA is TGTGCCAGCAGCGTAGACTCAAGCTCCTACAATGAGCAGTTCTTC.

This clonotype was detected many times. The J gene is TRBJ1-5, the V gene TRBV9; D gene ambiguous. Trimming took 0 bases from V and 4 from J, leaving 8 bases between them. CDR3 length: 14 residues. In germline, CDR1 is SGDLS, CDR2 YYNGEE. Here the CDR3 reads CASSVESVNQPQHF. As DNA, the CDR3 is TGTGCCAGCAGCGTAGAATCGGTGAATCAGCCCCAGCATTTT.

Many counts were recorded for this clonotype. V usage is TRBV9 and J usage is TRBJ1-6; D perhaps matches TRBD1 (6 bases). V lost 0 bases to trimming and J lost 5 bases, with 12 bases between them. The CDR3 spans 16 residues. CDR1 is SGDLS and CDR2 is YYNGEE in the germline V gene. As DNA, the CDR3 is TGTGCCAGCAGCGTAGGGCAGGGGAGGAATAATTCACCCCTCCACTTT. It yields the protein CASSVGQGRNNSPLHF.